This entry lists 13 T cell receptor beta chains sequenced from one sample in a study of control samples from healthy donors and cancer patients. TCRdb's copy holds only in-frame clones and misses some; the assay was immunoSEQ multiplex PCR. Of 400,000 to 500,000 clones detected, 90% appear once; the ten largest clones hold roughly 6.4%. Sequencing was carried out using PBMCs. The receptors shown here come from a man aged 40-55 years with head and neck cancer.

This clone showed up just once. This chain links TRBV23-1 with TRBJ1-1, with D possibly matching TRBD1 (5 bases). TRBV23-1 belongs to the ORF category, with a function that is uncertain. This CDR3 has 12 residues. Trimming shortened V by 3 bases and J by 11 bases, and 13 bases separated the two germline ends. CDR3 in DNA: TGCGCCAGCAGTCATACGGGACTCCCCGCTTTCTTT. It translates to CASSHTGLPAFF.

The rearrangement links TRBV27 to TRBJ1-1, with a tentative D call TRBD1 (6 bases). CDR1 is MNHEY and CDR2 is SMNVEV in the germline V gene (reference sequence). V was pared by 5 bases and J by 0 bases, with 22 bases between. This CDR3 has 18 amino acids. The CDR3, as DNA: TGTGCCAGCAGTAAGTTTGGGGGCCTGCCCCTCCTGAACACTGAAGCTTTCTTT. This gives the protein CASSKFGGLPLLNTEAFF.

This chain uses TRBV5-1 with TRBJ2-5; tentatively, D is TRBD2 (6 bases). The V end was cut by 8 bases, the J end by 1 base, with 9 bases between. The CDR3 spans 12 residues. Germline-derived CDR1 and CDR2 are SGHRS and YFSETQ. Here the CDR3 DNA reads TGCGCCAGTCAGGGACTCCAAGAGACCCAGTACTTC. It translates to CASQGLQETQYF. Full variable domain (outside the CDR3, taken from reference TRBV5-1 and TRBJ2-5): KAGVTQTPRYLIKTRGQQVTLSCSPISGHRSVSWYQQTPGQGLQFLFEYFSETQRNKGNFPGRFSGRQFSNSRSEMNVSTLELGDSALYLCASQGLQETQYFGPGTRLLVL.

The CDR3 loop reads CASSLGHHTGELFF. DNA of the CDR3: TGTGCCAGCAGCTTGGGACACCACACCGGGGAGCTGTTTTTT. The chain links TRBV7-2 to TRBJ2-2; perhaps TRBD1 as D (6 bases). The CDR3 has 14 amino acids. Germline V gives CDR1 SGHTA, CDR2 FQGNSA. The ends were cut back, 3 bases at V and 3 bases at J, with 8 bases in the middle.

The V call is TRBV19, the J call TRBJ2-1, with D possibly TRBD2 on 6 matching bases. The CDR3 totals 15 residues. Germline CDR1 is LNHDA and CDR2 is SQIVND (reference sequence). The V and J ends lost 8 bases and 7 bases respectively, with 21 bases between them. CDR3 nucleotides: TGTGCCAGTGCGGGGACCGGGTTAGTATTTAATGAGCAGTTCTTC. It encodes CASAGTGLVFNEQFF.

This clone was counted once. The chain is built from TRBV3-1 (or the pseudogene TRBV3-2) and TRBJ1-2; D gene ambiguous. V shed 1 base and J shed 4 bases, with 16 bases lying between them. The CDR3 is made up of 16 amino acids. Germline V gives CDR1 LGHDT, CDR2 YNNKEL (reference sequence). CDR3 sequence (DNA): TGTGCCAGCAGCCAAGTTGTCAGGAACCCTCCCTATGGCTACACCTTC. Encoded protein: CASSQVVRNPPYGYTF.

The V call is TRBV30, the J call TRBJ1-2; D is possibly TRBD1 (6 bases). CDR1 GTSNPN and CDR2 SVGIG come from the germline V gene (reference sequence). Trimming stripped 5 bases from V and 1 base from J, with 17 bases between. The CDR3 is 15 amino acids. The chain's CDR3 is CAWELRGLFNYGYTF. The CDR3 DNA sequence: TGTGCCTGGGAACTGCGGGGGCTCTTTAACTATGGCTACACCTTC.

This chain links TRBV7-9 with TRBJ2-1; possible D gene TRBD2, 7 bases. Germline assignment: CDR1 SEHNR and CDR2 FQNEAQ (reference sequence). The CDR3 has 14 amino acids. Trimming cost V 5 bases and J 10 bases, with 18 bases left between them. CDR3 protein: CASSKGGTGTEQFF. The CDR3, as DNA: TGTGCCAGCAGCAAGGGGGGGACCGGGACGGAGCAGTTCTTC.

The chain is built from TRBV6-5 and TRBJ1-2; D perhaps matches TRBD1 (5 bases). V dropped 7 bases and J dropped 0 bases, with 9 bases sitting between them. CDR3 length: 13 amino acids. From germline, CDR1 is MNHEY and CDR2 SVGAGI. The CDR3, as DNA: TGTGCCAGCACGCCGGGGGCTAACTATGGCTACACCTTC. It codes for CASTPGANYGYTF.

The chain recombines TRBV7-2 with TRBJ2-3, with D tentatively TRBD1 or TRBD2 (5 bases each). Germline V gene data show CDR1 as SGHTA and CDR2 as FQGNSA. The CDR3 runs to 15 residues. The V end lost 5 bases, the J end lost 7 bases, and 19 bases lay between the germline ends. The DNA for the CDR3 is TGTGCCAGCAGCCCTAGTTGGGGGTCACAGAATACGCAGTATTTT. Protein product: CASSPSWGSQNTQYF.

The rearrangement links TRBV7-2 to TRBJ2-1; D not certain. Between the trimmed V and J ends, which lost 2 bases and 7 bases, there was a span of 15 bases. The CDR3 length is 15 residues. In germline, CDR1 is SGHTA, CDR2 FQGNSA. The CDR3 bases are TGTGCCAGCAGCTTATCGGTGGCCGCTTATAATGAGCAGTTCTTC. Translating gives CASSLSVAAYNEQFF.

V gene TRBV6-4 combines with J gene TRBJ1-1, with D hard to call. The V end lost 4 bases, the J end lost 5 bases, and 11 bases lay between the germline ends. The CDR3 has 13 amino acids. The germline V gene has CDR1 MRHNA and CDR2 SNTAGT. The CDR3 loop reads CASSADLSTEAFF. The CDR3 coding sequence is TGTGCCAGCAGTGCCGACTTGAGTACTGAAGCTTTCTTT.

The V and J genes are TRBV3-1 (or the pseudogene TRBV3-2) and TRBJ1-1, with 8 nucleotides matching TRBD1. The J segment lost 1 base and the V segment lost 3 bases, leaving 1 base of the junction unmatched. The CDR3 contains 14 residues. CDR1 and CDR2 from the germline V gene are LGHDT and YNNKEL (reference sequence). The CDR3 DNA reads as TGTGCCAGCAGCCACGGGACAGGGAACACTGAAGCTTTCTTT. This encodes CASSHGTGNTEAFF.